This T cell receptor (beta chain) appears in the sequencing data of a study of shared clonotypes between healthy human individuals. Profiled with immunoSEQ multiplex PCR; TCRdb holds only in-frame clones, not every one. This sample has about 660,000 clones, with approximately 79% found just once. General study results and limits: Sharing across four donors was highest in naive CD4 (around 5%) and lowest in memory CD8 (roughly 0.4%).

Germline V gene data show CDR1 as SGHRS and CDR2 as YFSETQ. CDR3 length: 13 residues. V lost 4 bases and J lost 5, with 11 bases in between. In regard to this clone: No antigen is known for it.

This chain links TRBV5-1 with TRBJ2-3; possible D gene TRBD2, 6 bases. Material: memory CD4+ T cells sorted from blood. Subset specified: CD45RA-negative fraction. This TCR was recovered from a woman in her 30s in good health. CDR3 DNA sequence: TGCGCCAGCAGCCGGGACTGGGGAGATACGCAGTATTTT. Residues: CASSRDWGDTQYF.